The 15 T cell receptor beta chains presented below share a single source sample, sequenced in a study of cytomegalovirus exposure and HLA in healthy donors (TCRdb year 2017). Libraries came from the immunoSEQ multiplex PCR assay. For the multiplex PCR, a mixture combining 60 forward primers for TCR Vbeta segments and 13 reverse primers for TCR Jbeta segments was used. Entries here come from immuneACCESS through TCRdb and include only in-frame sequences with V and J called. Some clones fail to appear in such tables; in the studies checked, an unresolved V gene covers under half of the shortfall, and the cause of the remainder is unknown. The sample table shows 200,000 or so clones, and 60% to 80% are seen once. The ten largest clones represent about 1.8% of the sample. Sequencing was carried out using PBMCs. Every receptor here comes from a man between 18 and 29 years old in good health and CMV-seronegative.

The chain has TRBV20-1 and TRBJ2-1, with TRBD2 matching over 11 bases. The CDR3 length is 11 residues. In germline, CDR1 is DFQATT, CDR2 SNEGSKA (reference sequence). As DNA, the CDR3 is TGCAGGGGACTAGCGGACAATGAGCAGTTCTTC. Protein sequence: CRGLADNEQFF.

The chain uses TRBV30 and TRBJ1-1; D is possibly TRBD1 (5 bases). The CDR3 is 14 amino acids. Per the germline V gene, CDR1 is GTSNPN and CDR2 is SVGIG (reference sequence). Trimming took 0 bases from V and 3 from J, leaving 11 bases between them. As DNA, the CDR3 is TGTGCCTGGAGTGTGGGGGGACGGGACACTGAAGCTTTCTTT. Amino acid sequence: CAWSVGGRDTEAFF.

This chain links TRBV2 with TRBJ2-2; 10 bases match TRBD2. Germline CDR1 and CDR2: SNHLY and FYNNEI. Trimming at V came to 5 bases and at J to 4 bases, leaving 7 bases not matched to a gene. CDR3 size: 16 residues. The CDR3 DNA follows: TGTGCCAGCAGTCGTCTAGCGGGGGTGAGCACCGGGGAGCTGTTTTTT. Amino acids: CASSRLAGVSTGELFF.

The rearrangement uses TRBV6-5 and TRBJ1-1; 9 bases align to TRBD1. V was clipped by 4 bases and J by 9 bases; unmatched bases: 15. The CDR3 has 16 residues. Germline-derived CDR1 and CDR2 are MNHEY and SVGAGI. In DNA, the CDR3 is TGTGCCAGCAGTTCCGATCCGGGACAGGGTTATGTCAAAGCTTTCTTT. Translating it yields CASSSDPGQGYVKAFF.

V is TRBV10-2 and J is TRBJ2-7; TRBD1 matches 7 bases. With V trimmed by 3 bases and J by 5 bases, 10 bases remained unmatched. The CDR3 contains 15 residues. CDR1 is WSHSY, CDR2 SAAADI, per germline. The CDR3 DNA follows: TGCGCCAGCAGTGAACCAGGGGGTGGCTTTGACGAGCAGTACTTC. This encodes CASSEPGGGFDEQYF.

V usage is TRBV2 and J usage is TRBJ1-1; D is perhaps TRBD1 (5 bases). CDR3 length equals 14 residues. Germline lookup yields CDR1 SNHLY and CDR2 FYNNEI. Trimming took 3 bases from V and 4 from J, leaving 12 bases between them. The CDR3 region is CASSDTQGGTEAFF. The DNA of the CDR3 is TGTGCCAGCAGTGACACGCAGGGCGGCACTGAAGCTTTCTTT.

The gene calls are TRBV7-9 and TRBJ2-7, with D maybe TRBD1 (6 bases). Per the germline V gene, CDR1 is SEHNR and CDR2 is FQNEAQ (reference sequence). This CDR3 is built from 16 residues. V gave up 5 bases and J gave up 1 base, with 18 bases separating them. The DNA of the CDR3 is TGTGCCAGCAGCCCAACCGGGACACAAGCATCCTACGAGCAGTACTTC. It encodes CASSPTGTQASYEQYF.

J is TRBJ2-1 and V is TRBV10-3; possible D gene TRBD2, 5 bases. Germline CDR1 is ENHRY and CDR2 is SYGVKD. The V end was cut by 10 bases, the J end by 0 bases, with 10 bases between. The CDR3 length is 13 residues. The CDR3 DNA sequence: TGTGCCACCGGGGTAGTCTCCTACAATGAGCAGTTCTTC. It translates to CATGVVSYNEQFF.

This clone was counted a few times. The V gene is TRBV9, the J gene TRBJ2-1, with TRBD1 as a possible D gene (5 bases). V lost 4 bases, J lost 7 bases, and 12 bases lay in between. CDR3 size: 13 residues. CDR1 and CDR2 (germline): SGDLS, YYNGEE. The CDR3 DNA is TGTGCCAGCAGCTTCGACAGTTCGAATGAGCAGTTCTTC. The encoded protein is CASSFDSSNEQFF.

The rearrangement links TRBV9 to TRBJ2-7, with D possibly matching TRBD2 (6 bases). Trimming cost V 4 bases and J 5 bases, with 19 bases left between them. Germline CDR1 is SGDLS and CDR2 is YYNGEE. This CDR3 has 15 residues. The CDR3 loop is CASSPWDSRGNEQYF. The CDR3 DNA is TGTGCCAGCAGCCCGTGGGACTCCCGAGGGAACGAGCAGTACTTC.

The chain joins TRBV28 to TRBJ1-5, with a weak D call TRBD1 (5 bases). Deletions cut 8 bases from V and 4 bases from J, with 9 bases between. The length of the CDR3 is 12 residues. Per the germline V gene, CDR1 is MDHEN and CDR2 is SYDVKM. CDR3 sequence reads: CASFSGNQPQHF. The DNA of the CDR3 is TGTGCCAGCTTTTCAGGGAATCAGCCCCAGCATTTT. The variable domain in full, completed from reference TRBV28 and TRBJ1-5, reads DVKVTQSSRYLVKRTGEKVFLECVQDMDHENMFWYRQDPGLGLRLIYFSYDVKMKEKGDIPEGYSVSREKKERFSLILESASTNQTSMYLCASFSGNQPQHFGDGTRLSIL.

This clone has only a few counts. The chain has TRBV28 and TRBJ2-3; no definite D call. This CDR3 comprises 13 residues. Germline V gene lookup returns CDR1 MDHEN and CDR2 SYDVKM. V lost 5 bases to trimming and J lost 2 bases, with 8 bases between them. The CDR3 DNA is TGTGCCAGCAGTACACGGGTCACAGATACGCAGTATTTT. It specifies CASSTRVTDTQYF.

DNA for the CDR3: TGTGCCAGCAGGCCCGAGGGTAGCGGGAGAAATGAGCAGTTCTTC. Protein sequence: CASRPEGSGRNEQFF. The chain employs TRBV27 and TRBJ2-1; 9 nucleotides align to TRBD2. This CDR3 contains 15 residues. Germline loops: CDR1 MNHEY, CDR2 SMNVEV (reference sequence). Trimming cost V 6 bases and J 7 bases; bases outside gene matches: 10.

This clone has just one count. CDR3 DNA sequence: TGTGCCAGTCTTTCGGGAGCAGCAGATACGCAGTATTTT. It yields the protein CASLSGAADTQYF. This chain uses TRBV27 with TRBJ2-3; TRBD2 might be the D (6 bases). The ends were cut back, 9 bases at V and 4 bases at J, with 14 bases in the middle. Looked up from germline, CDR1 is MNHEY and CDR2 is SMNVEV (reference sequence). CDR3 size: 13 residues.

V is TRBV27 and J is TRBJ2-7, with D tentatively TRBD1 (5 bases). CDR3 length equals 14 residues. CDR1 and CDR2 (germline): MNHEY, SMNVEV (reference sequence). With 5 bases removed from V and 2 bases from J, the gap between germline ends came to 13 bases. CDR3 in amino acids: CASSIQVDPYEQYF. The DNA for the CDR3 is TGTGCCAGCAGTATACAGGTGGACCCCTACGAGCAGTACTTC.